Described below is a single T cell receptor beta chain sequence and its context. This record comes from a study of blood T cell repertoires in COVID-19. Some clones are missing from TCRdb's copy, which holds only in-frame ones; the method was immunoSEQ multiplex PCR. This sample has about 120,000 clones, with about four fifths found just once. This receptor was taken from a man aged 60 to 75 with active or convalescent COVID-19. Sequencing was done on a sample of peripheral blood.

CDR3 loop: CASSPRDYSSSYEQYF. In DNA, the CDR3 is TGTGCCAGCAGCCCGAGAGACTATTCGAGCTCCTACGAGCAGTACTTC. The V call is TRBV5-5, the J call TRBJ2-7; TRBD2 is a possible D gene (5 bases). CDR3 length: 16 residues. Trimming took 4 bases from V and 0 from J, leaving 17 bases between them. Per germline, CDR1 SGHKS and CDR2 YYEKEE (reference sequence).